This entry lists 12 T cell receptor beta chains sequenced from one sample in a study of blood T cells in healthy people across ages. Combining a sample-barcoded 5' primer with a J-beta primer mix, a second PCR ran for 7 to 11 cycles. MiXCR was run by TCRdb on the 5' RACE reads, yielding one entry per CDR3 protein. The sample lists 1.5 million to 1.8 million distinct CDR3 sequences, approximately 43% seen once, with about 4% in the top ten. Material: blood. Receptors originate from a woman aged 18-29 years in good health.

CDR3 coding DNA: TGCGCCAGCAGCCAAGAGCCAGCGGGAGAATTCTACAATGAGCAGTTCTTC. It specifies CASSQEPAGEFYNEQFF. The chain joins TRBV4-3 to TRBJ2-1; 8 nucleotides line up with TRBD2. CDR3 length: 17 amino acids. The ends lost 0 bases at V and 3 bases at J; junction bases unmatched: 7. Germline CDR1 LGHNA, CDR2 YSLEER.

V gene TRBV9 combines with J gene TRBJ1-1; no clear D. V dropped 0 bases and J dropped 4 bases, with 7 bases sitting between them. CDR3 length equals 13 residues. The germline CDR1 and CDR2 sequences are SGDLS and YYNGEE. The CDR3 here is CASSVAVATEAFF. For the CDR3, the DNA is TGTGCCAGCAGCGTAGCAGTGGCCACTGAAGCTTTCTTT. Looking up the rest from reference TRBV9 and TRBJ1-1 gives the full variable domain: DSGVTQTPKHLITATGQRVTLRCSPRSGDLSVYWYQQSLDQGLQFLIQYYNGEERAKGNILERFSAQQFPDLHSELNLSSLELGDSALYFCASSVAVATEAFFGQGTRLTVV.

This clonotype was seen a handful of times. The genes are TRBV12-3 or TRBV12-4 and TRBJ1-1; tentatively, D is TRBD1 (6 bases). The CDR3 is 14 residues long. Trimming shortened V by 4 bases and J by 3 bases, and 12 bases separated the two germline ends. CDR3 bases: TGTGCCAGCAGTTCCCAGGGGCGGGACACTGAAGCTTTCTTT. It specifies CASSSQGRDTEAFF.

The V and J genes are TRBV20-1 and TRBJ1-1; 7 bases are shared with TRBD1. This CDR3 comprises 17 residues. Germline CDR1 DFQATT, CDR2 SNEGSKA (reference sequence). The V segment lost 3 bases and the J segment 0 bases; nucleotides outside the gene matches: 13. CDR3 in DNA: TGCAGTGCTAGGCCCCTCGGCCCAGGGGGGGTGAACACTGAAGCTTTCTTT. Residues: CSARPLGPGGVNTEAFF.

This clonotype appeared a few times. V and J are TRBV11-2 and TRBJ2-7, with no clear D. CDR3 size: 12 residues. Germline CDR1 SGHAT, CDR2 FQNNGV. The ends were cut back, 0 bases at V and 5 bases at J, with 5 bases in the middle. CDR3 loop: CASSLDLDEQYF. In DNA, the CDR3 is TGTGCCAGCAGCTTAGATTTGGACGAGCAGTACTTC.

The chain couples TRBV4-2 to TRBJ2-2; 12 nucleotides line up with TRBD2. CDR1 and CDR2 from the germline V gene are LGHNA and YNFKEQ. This CDR3 comprises 18 residues. J lost 2 bases, V lost 1 base, and 5 bases had no gene match. The CDR3 reads CASSQVSSGGANTGELFF. CDR3 DNA: TGTGCCAGCAGCCAAGTTTCTAGCGGGGGGGCCAACACCGGGGAGCTGTTTTTT.

This clonotype was seen a few times. The gene calls are TRBV20-1 and TRBJ1-2; 10 bases line up with TRBD1. There are 15 residues in the CDR3. V trimming: 0 bases; J trimming: 8 bases; junction bases outside the gene matches: 9. The germline gives CDR1 DFQATT, CDR2 SNEGSKA (reference sequence). The CDR3 nucleotides are TGCAGTGCTAGAGACCTGGGACAGGGGACCGGAGGCTACACCTTC. The encoded protein is CSARDLGQGTGGYTF.

This clonotype has a count of ten or more. The chain combines TRBV27 with TRBJ1-5; 9 nucleotides agree with TRBD1. Per the germline V gene, CDR1 is MNHEY and CDR2 is SMNVEV (reference sequence). V was pared by 7 bases and J by 5 bases, with 6 bases of the junction left unmatched. This CDR3 has 14 amino acids. CDR3 in amino acids: CASKRDRDYQPQHF. CDR3 nucleotides: TGTGCCAGCAAACGGGACAGGGATTATCAGCCCCAGCATTTT.

This clonotype occurred many times. This sequence joins TRBV9 and TRBJ2-1, with TRBD2 as a possible D gene (6 bases). CDR3 length: 13 residues. Germline CDR1 and CDR2: SGDLS and YYNGEE. V lost 7 bases to trimming and J lost 3 bases, with 11 bases between them. The CDR3 sequence: CASGGHGYNEQFF. The CDR3 DNA sequence: TGTGCCAGCGGAGGGCACGGCTACAATGAGCAGTTCTTC.

This clonotype was seen a few times. The chain recombines TRBV29-1 with TRBJ1-1; 8 bases map to TRBD1. This CDR3 is 13 amino acids long. Trimming took 4 bases from V and 3 from J; bases not matched to a gene: 4. Germline CDR1 is SQVTM and CDR2 is ANQGSEA. CDR3 sequence reads: CSVAGGAYTEAFF. CDR3 nucleotides: TGCAGCGTTGCAGGGGGCGCATACACTGAAGCTTTCTTT.

This clonotype was found a few times. V is TRBV15 and J is TRBJ2-2; D is possibly TRBD1 or TRBD2 (5 bases each). The CDR3 runs 17 residues. The ends were cut back, 0 bases at V and 4 bases at J, with 15 bases in the middle. Germline CDR1 LNHNV, CDR2 YYDKDF (reference sequence). The CDR3 protein is CATSRDLLEGRTGELFF. The CDR3 nucleotides are TGTGCCACCAGCAGAGATCTTCTTGAGGGGCGCACCGGGGAGCTGTTTTTT.

Regarding this clonotype: The junction differs from germline at one of its ends, possibly a read error. The V call is TRBV20-1, the J call TRBJ2-7, with D maybe TRBD2 (6 bases). The J call could be wrong; TRBJ2-5 is a better fit for the DNA end. From germline, CDR1 is DFQATT and CDR2 SNEGSKA (reference sequence). CDR3 length: 15 residues. The CDR3 loop is CGAGKSGLLYETQYF. The CDR3 DNA reads TGCGGTGCGGGGAAGTCGGGGCTGCTTTATGAGACCCAGTACTTC.